This T cell receptor (beta chain) was obtained from a study of blood T cell repertoires in COVID-19 (dated by TCRdb to between 2020 and 2021). For the study in its entirety: Samples from collaborators originated in the United States, Italy and Spain and spanned both the acute and convalescent phases of COVID-19. The material from the prospective study consisted of cDNA or gDNA derived from T cells, B-cell-depleted T cells, or PBMCs. Subjects who had been exposed to COVID-19, were actively infected with it, or had recovered from it provided the deeply sampled blood TCRbeta repertoires that made up the dataset. The repertoires were released in a freely available public database meant as a resource for research on the immune response to SARS-CoV-2. The samples were drawn from the first 160 participants of the ongoing ImmuneRACE study and from about 1,200 subjects provided by 6 global collaborators. Nearly every sample came with metadata listing a de-identified subject ID, COVID-19 status, age in years and sex. Where available, HLA class I and class II types were obtained from metadata supplied by the sample provider rather than from assay-based typing.

Each collaborating institution followed its own protocols to collect whole blood in K2EDTA tubes. For TCRbeta analysis, collaborators shipped samples in one of three forms: frozen whole blood, isolated PBMCs, or DNA extracted from either of those sample types. A remark on this clone: No antigen is known for it. A read error may account for a junction end that differs from germline.

TCRbeta CDR3 regions were amplified from genomic DNA using the immunoSEQ Assay, a bias-controlled multiplex PCR. The published analysis was carried out like this. Nucleated cell counts per sample were estimated from amplification of reference gene primers within the assay. To quantify the absolute abundance of each unique TCRbeta CDR3 rearrangement, sequence reads were collapsed and filtered. For each sample, productive Simpson clonality was calculated by taking the square root of Simpson's diversity index across productive rearrangements. Imported from immuneACCESS, the table was reduced by TCRdb to in-frame sequences with V and J called. These copies leave out some clones; in studies compared against another copy, an unresolved V gene accounts for under half, and the cause of the remainder is not known. V and J calls and clone size are those listed in that table; D and trimming were worked out from the DNA. The sample table lists 100,000 to 110,000 clones, about 89% of them with a count of one. The ten largest clones represent 2% to 2.5% of the sample.

Here is what the overall study found, with its caveats: How much clinical and demographic metadata was included differed by source and by participant, and the metadata was provided uncurated.

The sequenced sample consisted of peripheral blood. This sequence was found in a man aged 50-60 years with active COVID-19.

The CDR3 loop reads CSVEGAGGRTDTQYF. The DNA is TGCAGCGTCGAAGGGGCCGGGGGTCGCACAGATACGCAGTATTTT. The rearranged chain carries TRBV29-1 and TRBJ2-3, with TRBD2 as a weak D call on 6 bases. CDR1 and CDR2 are drawn from the germline V gene: SQVTM, ANQGSEA. The CDR3 goes from the cysteine to the phenylalanine over 15 residues. The retained sequence is limited to the CDR3, 45 bases, with the frame set at the first base.